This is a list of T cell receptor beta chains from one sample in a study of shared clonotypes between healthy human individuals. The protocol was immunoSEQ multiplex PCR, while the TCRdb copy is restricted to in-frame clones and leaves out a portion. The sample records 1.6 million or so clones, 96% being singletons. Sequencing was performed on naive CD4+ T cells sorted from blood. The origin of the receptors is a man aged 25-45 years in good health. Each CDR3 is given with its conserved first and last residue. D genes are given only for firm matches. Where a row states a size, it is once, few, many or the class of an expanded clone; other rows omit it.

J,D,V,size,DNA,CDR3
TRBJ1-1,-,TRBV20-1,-,TGCAGTGCTAGAGACCCTAACGAAGCTTTCTTT,CSARDPNEAFF
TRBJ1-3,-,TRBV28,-,TGTGCCAGCAGTTTTCGTGGGGGGCCGCCCGGAAACACCATATATTTT,CASSFRGGPPGNTIYF
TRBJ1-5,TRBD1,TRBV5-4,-,TGTGCTTGGTCCCGGACAGGGGGCAATCAGCCCCAGCATTTT,CAWSRTGGNQPQHF
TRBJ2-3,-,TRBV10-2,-,TGCGCCAGCAGTGGGCAGGCCCATAGCACAGATACGCAGTATTTT,CASSGQAHSTDTQYF
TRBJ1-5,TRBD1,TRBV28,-,TGTGCCAGCAGTAAAACAGGGGTCGGGAGCAATCAGCCCCAGCATTTT,CASSKTGVGSNQPQHF
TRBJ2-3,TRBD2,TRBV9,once,TGTGCCAGCAGCGTAGGTTCTAGCGGAAGCACAGATACGCAGTATTTT,CASSVGSSGSTDTQYF
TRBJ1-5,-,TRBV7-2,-,TGTGCCAGCAGCCCCGACGATTTCCGCAATCAGCCCCAGCATTTT,CASSPDDFRNQPQHF
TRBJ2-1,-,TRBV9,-,TGTGCCAGCAGCGTAGGGGGGCGAAACGTCTACAATGAGCAGTTCTTC,CASSVGGRNVYNEQFF
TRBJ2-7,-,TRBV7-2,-,TGTGCCAGCAGCAAACTACAGGGCTACGAGCAGTACTTC,CASSKLQGYEQYF
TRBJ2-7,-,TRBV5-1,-,TGCGCCAGCAGCTCCCTAACCTACGAGCAGTACTTC,CASSSLTYEQYF
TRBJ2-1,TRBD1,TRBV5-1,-,TGCGCCAGCAGCTTGCTAGGTTTAGGACAGGGGGATAATGAGCAGTTCTTC,CASSLLGLGQGDNEQFF
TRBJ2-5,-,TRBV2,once,TGTGCCAGCAGGGAGTGGTCGACAGCAACCTTTCAAGAGACCCAGTACTTC,CASREWSTATFQETQYF
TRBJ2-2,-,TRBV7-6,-,TGTGCCAGCAGCTTAGCGGTGACACCGAACACCGGGGAGCTGTTTTTT,CASSLAVTPNTGELFF
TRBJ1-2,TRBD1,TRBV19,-,TGTGCCAGTAGCAACCCCGGCCGGACAGGGTATGGCTACACCTTC,CASSNPGRTGYGYTF
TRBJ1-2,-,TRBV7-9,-,TGTGCCAGCAGCTTAGAAGTAGGGACCGCGAAAACCTTC,CASSLEVGTAKTF
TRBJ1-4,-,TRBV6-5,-,TGTGCCAGCAGTTACAACTCAAGGCGAGAGGAAAAACTGTTTTTT,CASSYNSRREEKLFF
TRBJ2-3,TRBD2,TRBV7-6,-,TGTGCCAGCACGGCTAGCGGACTCACAGATACGCAGTATTTT,CASTASGLTDTQYF
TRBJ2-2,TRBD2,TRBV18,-,TGTGCCAGCTCATCTTTTTTACCCGGGACTAGCGGATCGGGAGAGACCGGGGAGCTGTTTTTT,CASSSFLPGTSGSGETGELFF
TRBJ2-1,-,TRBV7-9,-,TGTGCCAGCAGCTTAGCGGGGACTCCAGTCGGTGAGCAGTTCTTC,CASSLAGTPVGEQFF
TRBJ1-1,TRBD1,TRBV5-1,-,TGCGCCAGCAGCCTCAGGACAGGTCTGGGCACTGAAGCTTTCTTT,CASSLRTGLGTEAFF
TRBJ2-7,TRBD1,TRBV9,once,TGTGCCAGCAGCGCGGGACAGGGTTTAACCTACGAGCAGTACTTC,CASSAGQGLTYEQYF
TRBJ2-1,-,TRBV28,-,TGTGCCACCCTCTCAACGTACAATGAGCAGTTCTTC,CATLSTYNEQFF
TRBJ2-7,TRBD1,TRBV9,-,TGTGCCAGCAGCCCGGGGCCCGGGACAGGGGGTTACGAGCAGTACTTC,CASSPGPGTGGYEQYF
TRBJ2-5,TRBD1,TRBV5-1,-,TGCGCCAGCAGCAACCCTCGGGGACAGGGGGCTGTTGTAGAGACCCAGTACTTC,CASSNPRGQGAVVETQYF
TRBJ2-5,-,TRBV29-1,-,TGCAGCGTACCGTGGGGCGAGACCCAGTACTTC,CSVPWGETQYF
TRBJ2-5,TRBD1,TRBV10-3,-,TGTGCCATCGGAGGCAGGGGGGAGACCCAGTACTTC,CAIGGRGETQYF
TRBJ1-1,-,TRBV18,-,TGTGCCAGCTCATCTCTGACAGGCGGGGGGAACACTGAAGCTTTCTTT,CASSSLTGGGNTEAFF
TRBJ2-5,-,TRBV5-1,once,TGCGCCAGCAGCTTGGCCTGGGAGACCCAGTACTTC,CASSLAWETQYF
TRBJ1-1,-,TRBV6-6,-,TGTGCCAGCAGTTACTCGATGGGAGATGCTTTCTTT,CASSYSMGDAFF
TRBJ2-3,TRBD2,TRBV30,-,TGTGCCTGGAGTACGGGAGGGCTCGGTACGCAGTATTTT,CAWSTGGLGTQYF
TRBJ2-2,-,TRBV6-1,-,TGTGCCAGCAGTGATATCGTGGGTCGAAACACCGGGGAGCTGTTTTTT,CASSDIVGRNTGELFF
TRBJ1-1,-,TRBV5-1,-,TGCGCCAGCAGCTCCGATGGGGGACCGAAAGCTTTCTTT,CASSSDGGPKAFF
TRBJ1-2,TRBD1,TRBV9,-,TGTGCCAGCAGCGAATCGACAGGGGGCGCGTTAGACTATGGCTACACCTTC,CASSESTGGALDYGYTF
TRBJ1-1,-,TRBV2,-,TGTGCCAGCAGTCAGTACGATATCCCGAACACTGAAGCTTTCTTT,CASSQYDIPNTEAFF
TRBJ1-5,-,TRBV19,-,TGTGCCAGTAGTACCACAGGAGCCTATCAGCCCCAGCATTTT,CASSTTGAYQPQHF
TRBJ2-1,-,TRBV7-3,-,TGTGCCAGCAGTACCGACTCCTACTACAATGAGCAGTTCTTC,CASSTDSYYNEQFF
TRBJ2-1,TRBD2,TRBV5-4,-,TGTGCCAGCAGCCAAGGGACTAGCGGGAATGAGCAGTTCTTC,CASSQGTSGNEQFF
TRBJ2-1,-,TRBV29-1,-,TGCAGCGTCCAAATAGCGGACAATGAGCAGTTCTTC,CSVQIADNEQFF
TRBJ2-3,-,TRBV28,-,TGTGCCAGCACCCGAACGGGAAGCACAGATACGCAGTATTTT,CASTRTGSTDTQYF
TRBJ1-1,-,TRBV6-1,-,TGTGCCAGCAGCCCCGACGGACGGGGCACTGAAGCTTTCTTT,CASSPDGRGTEAFF
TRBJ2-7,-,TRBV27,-,TGTGCCAGCAGTACATTCCCGATGGGATCGGGCGAGCAGTACTTC,CASSTFPMGSGEQYF
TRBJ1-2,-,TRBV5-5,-,TGTGCCAGCAGCTTGGGTGCAGGGCGGCACTATGGCTACACCTTC,CASSLGAGRHYGYTF
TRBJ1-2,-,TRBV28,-,TGTGCCAGCAGTTCCCGGGTTCCCTATGGCTACACCTTC,CASSSRVPYGYTF
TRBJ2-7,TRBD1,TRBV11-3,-,TGTGCCAGCAGCCCCGGGACAGGGACGGACGCGACCTACGAGCAGTACTTC,CASSPGTGTDATYEQYF
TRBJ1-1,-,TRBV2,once,TGTGCCAGCAGTAGGGCCGGTGAAGCTTTCTTT,CASSRAGEAFF
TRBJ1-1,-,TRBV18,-,TGTGCCAGCTCACCCGGGAAAGGACTCCGAAGGAACACTGAAGCTTTCTTT,CASSPGKGLRRNTEAFF
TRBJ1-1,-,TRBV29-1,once,TGCAGCGTTGGAGGTTCCGGCACTGAAGCTTTCTTT,CSVGGSGTEAFF
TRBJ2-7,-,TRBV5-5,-,TGTGCCAGCAGCCCTCGACCAGGGACCTCCTACGAGCAGTACTTC,CASSPRPGTSYEQYF
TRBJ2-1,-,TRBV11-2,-,TGTGCCAGCAGCTCGCAGGGACTGAACTCCTACAATGAGCAGTTCTTC,CASSSQGLNSYNEQFF
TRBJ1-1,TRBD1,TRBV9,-,TGTGCCAGCAGCGAGACAGGGGGCGTGAACACTGAAGCTTTCTTT,CASSETGGVNTEAFF
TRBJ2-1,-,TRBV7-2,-,TGTGCCAGCAGCTTGGGAGACTCAAATAACAAGCAGTTCTTC,CASSLGDSNNKQFF
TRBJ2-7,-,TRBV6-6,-,TGTGCCAGCAGTTACTTCGCTAGCGCGCACACCTACGAGCAGTACTTC,CASSYFASAHTYEQYF
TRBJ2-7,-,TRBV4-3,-,TGCGCCAGCAGCCAAGACGTGGCGTACGAGCAGTACTTC,CASSQDVAYEQYF
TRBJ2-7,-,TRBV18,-,TGTGCCAGCTCACCAACCGGGGGCGCGTACGAGCAGTACTTC,CASSPTGGAYEQYF
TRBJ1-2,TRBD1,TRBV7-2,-,TGTGCCAGCAGCGAGACAGGGGACTATGGCTACACCTTC,CASSETGDYGYTF
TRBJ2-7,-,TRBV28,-,TGTGCCAGCAGTTTAAGCCCCCCAGAGTCCTACGAGCAGTACTTC,CASSLSPPESYEQYF
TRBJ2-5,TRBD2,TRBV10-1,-,TGCGCCAGCAGTGATGGTAGCGGGAGGGGTGAGACCCAGTACTTC,CASSDGSGRGETQYF